This T cell receptor beta chain was observed in a study of early T cells in non-severe SARS-CoV-2 infection. The overall study: Investigators sequenced bulk RNA drawn from unsorted whole blood, and chains remained unpaired. Study-wide points: VDJdb-based annotation leaned toward anti-spike CD8 responses and missed private and CD4 specificities.

This clonotype has more than one count but fewer than ten. The antigen is unknown. V dropped 1 base and J dropped 7 bases, with 13 bases sitting between them. CDR3 length equals 14 residues. The germline V gene has CDR1 SNHLY and CDR2 FYNNEI. Unique molecular identifiers were added to individual cDNA molecules. TCRdb re-called the 5' RACE reads through MiXCR, storing one row per CDR3 protein. The repertoire holds around 83,000 distinct CDR3 sequences, with 9.5% to 15% as singletons. The V and J genes are TRBV2 and TRBJ2-5; no definite D call. This TCR was sampled from an adult who was a healthcare worker with PCR-confirmed SARS-CoV-2 infection or an uninfected control (not recorded which). The specimen was whole blood, collected at baseline. The CDR3 spells CASSEGQPPWTQYF. DNA of the CDR3: TGTGCCAGCAGTGAAGGGCAGCCCCCCTGGACCCAGTACTTC.